These T cell receptor beta chains were read from a single sample in a study of blood T cell repertoires in COVID-19. Measured with immunoSEQ multiplex PCR; TCRdb has only the in-frame clones, and not every one. The sample records 100,000 to 150,000 clones, roughly 87% being singletons. Material for sequencing was peripheral blood. The receptor set was obtained from a woman older than 75 with acute or convalescent COVID-19. Each CDR3 is given with its conserved first and last residue. The order of the fields is CDR3 DNA, CDR3 protein, clone size, J gene, D gene, V gene. D genes are given only for firm matches. Clone size is stated in some rows and not others, as once, few, many or a class when expanded.

TGTGCCAGCCGATTGGACACCTCACGCGCAGATACGCAGTATTTT CASRLDTSRADTQYF . TRBJ2-3 . TRBV2
TGCGCCAGCAGCCAAGACAGGGGGCCGGGTGAAAAACTGTTTTTT CASSQDRGPGEKLFF . TRBJ1-4 TRBD1 TRBV4-3
TGTGCCAGCAGCGTATTACCAGGGAACACTGAAGCTTTCTTT CASSVLPGNTEAFF . TRBJ1-1 . TRBV9
TGCGCCAGCAGTCCCGGGACAGGGGTCCATGGCTACACCTTC CASSPGTGVHGYTF once TRBJ1-2 TRBD1 TRBV5-1
TGTGCCAGCAGTGATCGGACAGGGGTTCGCACAGATACGCAGTGTTTT CASSDRTGVRTDTQCF . TRBJ2-3 TRBD1 TRBV27
TGTGCCAGTAGTATCGTTGCACAGGGGGTGTTCACTGAAGCTTTCTTT CASSIVAQGVFTEAFF . TRBJ1-1 TRBD1 TRBV19
TGTGCCAGCAGCAGGGGATATACAGGGCCCGGGGAGCTGTTTTTT CASSRGYTGPGELFF . TRBJ2-2 . TRBV7-2
TGTGCCAGCAGTTACCAAACAGGTCCTTCTAATGAAAAACTGTTTTTT CASSYQTGPSNEKLFF once TRBJ1-4 . TRBV6-5
TGTGCCAGCAGTTCCCTAAGCAGGGGGTTCGGAAACACCATATATTTT CASSSLSRGFGNTIYF . TRBJ1-3 TRBD1 TRBV27
TGCGCCAGCAGCTTCGACAGTGTCTACGAGCAGTACTTC CASSFDSVYEQYF . TRBJ2-7 . TRBV5-1
TGTGCCAGCAGCTATGACATACAGGATGGTCGGGGCTACACCTTC CASSYDIQDGRGYTF few TRBJ1-2 . TRBV6-5
TGTGCCACCTCTTTTGGGGAGACTTCACCCCTCCACTTT CATSFGETSPLHF few TRBJ1-6 . TRBV6-5
TGTGCCAGCAGCCCCCCGGAAAGCAGGGGCTATGGCTACACCTTC CASSPPESRGYGYTF few TRBJ1-2 . TRBV7-9
TGCGCCAGCAGCCAAGGACAGGTGGATAATTCACCCCTCCACTTT CASSQGQVDNSPLHF . TRBJ1-6 . TRBV4-3
TGTGCCAGCAGTTACGGGATTGGGGGGGCCGCGCAGTACTTC CASSYGIGGAAQYF . TRBJ2-7 . TRBV6-2/TRBV6-3
TGTGCCAGCAGCCCGGACAGGGTCTCTGGAAACACCATATATTTT CASSPDRVSGNTIYF . TRBJ1-3 TRBD1 TRBV7-9
TGTGCCAGCAGCCCAGGTTTCGTGGGGACAGCCGGGGGTTGGCCCCAGCATTTT CASSPGFVGTAGGWPQHF . TRBJ1-5 TRBD1 TRBV7-6
TGTGCCAGCAGCCCTGGGACAGGGTCTCGTAATTCACCCCTCCACTTT CASSPGTGSRNSPLHF . TRBJ1-6 TRBD1 TRBV6-4
TGTGCCAGCAACTTGGGGACAGGGTATTGGAACACCTTC CASNLGTGYWNTF . TRBJ1-2 TRBD1 TRBV6-5
TGTGCCAGCAGCCAACGGCTAGCGGGGGGGCACACCGGGGAGCTGTTTTTT CASSQRLAGGHTGELFF . TRBJ2-2 TRBD2 TRBV14
TGTGCCAGCAGCTCCGTAGCTAACTATGGCTACACCTTC CASSSVANYGYTF . TRBJ1-2 . TRBV5-4
TGTGCCAGCAGCCCGCGGGGCACCGGCTACACCTTC CASSPRGTGYTF once TRBJ1-2 . TRBV7-9
TGTGCCAGTAGAACAGGGGGGTTTAGTACCGGGGAGCTGTTTTTT CASRTGGFSTGELFF . TRBJ2-2 TRBD1 TRBV19
TGTGCCAGCAGTGAGACCAGGGGTCGGAGCAATCAGCCCCAGCATTTT CASSETRGRSNQPQHF . TRBJ1-5 . TRBV6-1
TGCAGTGCTAGGAGTCTTGGCTACACCTTC CSARSLGYTF . TRBJ1-2 . TRBV20-1
TGTGCCAGCAGCGTTCGTTCAGGGGTCCTCAACAATGAGCAGTTCTTC CASSVRSGVLNNEQFF . TRBJ2-1 . TRBV9
TGTGCCAGCAGCCCAAGCCCCCCGACAGGACACTATGGCTACACCTTC CASSPSPPTGHYGYTF . TRBJ1-2 . TRBV7-9
TGTGCCAGCAGTCCAGGCGCTAGCACAGATACGCAGTATTTT CASSPGASTDTQYF . TRBJ2-3 . TRBV6-4
TGTGCCAGCTCACCACCGAGTATCTCTGGAAACACCATATATTTT CASSPPSISGNTIYF . TRBJ1-3 . TRBV18
TGCGCCAGCAGTGAAAGTTGGGGAGAAGAAGCTTTCTTT CASSESWGEEAFF . TRBJ1-1 . TRBV10-1
TGTGCCAGCAGCCCCGGACAGGGCCCAATGCGACCCCAGCATTTT CASSPGQGPMRPQHF . TRBJ1-5 TRBD1 TRBV2
TGTGCCAGTAGTATCCGGGGGTCGGACACTGAAGCTTTCTTT CASSIRGSDTEAFF . TRBJ1-1 . TRBV19
TGTGCCAGCAGCCTAGCGGGGGGGCCCTTCTTC CASSLAGGPFF . TRBJ2-1 TRBD2 TRBV5-5
TGTGCCAGCAGTACCCAGGGTATCACTGAAGCTTTCTTT CASSTQGITEAFF few TRBJ1-1 . TRBV6-5
TGCGCCAGCAGCTTCAAGAATATGAACAAGATACGTAATGAAAAACTGTTTTTT CASSFKNMNKIRNEKLFF . TRBJ1-4 . TRBV5-1
TGTGCCAGCAGCCCAACTTCAGCGATAACTAACTATGGCTACACCTTC CASSPTSAITNYGYTF . TRBJ1-2 . TRBV7-9
TGTGCCAGCAACCACGTCGGGGAGGCCGGGGAGCTGTTTTTT CASNHVGEAGELFF . TRBJ2-2 . TRBV27
TGTGCCAGTAGTATAGGACCAGGACTTGGGGACAGGGGTAATCAGCCCCAGCATTTT CASSIGPGLGDRGNQPQHF . TRBJ1-5 TRBD1 TRBV19
TGTGCCAGCAGGATACAGGCGACAGCTAACTATGGCTACACCTTC CASRIQATANYGYTF . TRBJ1-2 . TRBV2
TGTGCCAGCAGCTTAGTGTCAGGGTATAACTCTGGGGCCAACGTCCTGACTTTC CASSLVSGYNSGANVLTF . TRBJ2-6 . TRBV7-9
TGTGCCAGCAGCGACGACAGGACAGCTAACTATGGCTACACCTTC CASSDDRTANYGYTF . TRBJ1-2 . TRBV7-9
TGTGCCAGCAGCCGAGACAGGAACACTGAAGCTTTCTTT CASSRDRNTEAFF . TRBJ1-1 . TRBV11-2
TGTGCCAGCAGCCTCATGGCGGGGACCATGAACACTGAAGCTTTCTTT CASSLMAGTMNTEAFF . TRBJ1-1 . TRBV7-8
TGCGCCAGCAGCCAACAGGGGGTTTTTGGAAACACCATATATTTT CASSQQGVFGNTIYF . TRBJ1-3 TRBD1 TRBV5-1